This entry concerns a single T cell receptor beta chain. This clonotype has just one count. Its antigen specificity is not known. A read error is likely, as this CDR3 ends without the conserved phenylalanine or tryptophan. It is unclear where the CDR3 begins or ends on the DNA, so no DNA is shown, and the CDR3 is as TCRdb lists it. Genomic DNA served as template for TCR beta VDJ combination and CDR3 sequence profiling. An Illumina HiSeq 2000 was the platform used for TCR repertoire sequencing. Per the authors' processing: Repertoire assessment relied on Simpson's diversity index, CDR3 size and DJ length profiles, and TRBV/TRBJ rearrangement plots. The immunodominant clone was defined as the most abundant DNA sequence in deep sequencing data. CDR3 amino acid sequences were screened for sharing across subjects and were compared with published repertoires and the VDJdb database. TCRdb applied fastp at Q25 and MiXCR to the public reads, then kept only in-frame beta chains. Each CDR3 protein appears once, grouped with its most common genes and DNA. It is TCRdb's table, rather than the study itself, that gives the V and J calls and clone size. The table for this sample lists about 400,000 distinct CDR3 sequences; about two thirds of them were counted only once. 3% to 5% of the sample belongs to the ten largest clones.

This sample was taken from a study of CD8+CD57+ T cells in acquired aplastic anemia (dated by TCRdb to the late 2010s). Background for the entire study: Extracted DNA from sorted CD4+ and CD8+ cells averaged approximately 3 ug, ranging from roughly 0.19 to 27.4 ug. For healthy donor samples, the average read count was approximately 10 million for CD4+ cells and approximately 11 million for CD8+ cells. The full study reports these points: CD8+ Simpson's diversity did not differ significantly between patients and healthy controls (P=0.060). Although 25 to 30 CD8+ CDR3 sequences were shared by patients and controls, these sequences appeared highly expressed in patients and within the immunodominant clones of patients.

The study deep-sequenced TCR repertoires of sorted CD4+ and CD8+ blood T cells from severe aplastic anemia patients and healthy subjects. Ficoll-Paque density gradient centrifugation was used to isolate peripheral blood mononuclear cells. Before DNA extraction, CD4+ and CD8+ T cells were sorted by FACS or by magnetic beads. The specimen sequenced was sorted CD4+, CD8+, or CD8+CD57+ T cells (not recorded which) from PBMCs. The receptor's source is a human donor in good health, serving as a control.

CDR3 reads: CAISELTGNHEEYFGP. The V and J genes are TRBV10-3 and TRBJ2-3; TRBD1, the table's D call, was not compared with the DNA. The CDR3 adds up to 16 amino acids, both ends counted. From the germline V gene, CDR1 is ENHRY and CDR2 is SYGVKD.